The rows below give T cell receptor beta chains drawn from one sample of a study of beta chain features in type 1 diabetes. Data came from immunoSEQ multiplex PCR; TCRdb stores just in-frame clones and leaves some out. The table lists about half a million clones, roughly an eighth of them singletons. The specimen sequenced was naive CD4+ T cells from blood. The receptors were gathered from a woman between 18 and 29 years old in good health. Both conserved end residues are trimmed from each CDR3. D genes are given only for firm matches.

V	D	J	length	CDR3
TRBV4-3	-	TRBJ2-5	13	ASSQVAGNQETQY
TRBV9	-	TRBJ2-1	14	ASSEGPGTPEVEQF
TRBV2	-	TRBJ2-5	14	ASSLGGSGFQETQY
TRBV5-1	-	TRBJ2-5	12	ASSLGGYQETQY
TRBV30	-	TRBJ1-5	11	AWSSGGNQPQH
TRBV10-3	TRBD2	TRBJ2-5	11	AISLTSRETQY
TRBV4-3	TRBD2	TRBJ2-3	15	ASSQEGSGSFTDTQY
TRBV19	-	TRBJ1-1	11	ASFDRMNTEAF
TRBV2	TRBD1	TRBJ2-5	13	ASSGTGVRGETQY
TRBV29-1	-	TRBJ2-1	12	SVVRTATYNEQF
TRBV5-4	TRBD1	TRBJ2-5	14	ASSPSRNRGQETQY
TRBV15	-	TRBJ1-5	12	ATSRAVFNQPQH
TRBV29-1	-	TRBJ1-2	9	SARQPSGYT
TRBV19	-	TRBJ2-6	14	ASSIGRVSGANVLT
TRBV2	TRBD1	TRBJ1-5	12	ASSGTGGNQPQH
TRBV29-1	-	TRBJ2-1	10	SAPGVYNEQF
TRBV2	-	TRBJ2-2	13	ASRVRTTNTGELF
TRBV18	-	TRBJ1-4	12	ASSPKTTEEKLF
TRBV7-9	TRBD1	TRBJ2-7	12	ASSLGGGAYEQY
TRBV4-1	-	TRBJ1-1	12	ASSQPTRNTEAF
TRBV7-8	-	TRBJ1-1	12	ASRPVPWNTEAF
TRBV6-5	-	TRBJ2-3	11	ASSYSGSDTQY
TRBV7-2	-	TRBJ2-4	16	ASRSGGLGILAKNIQY
TRBV5-1	-	TRBJ2-5	12	ASSLVPYQETQY
TRBV20-1	TRBD1	TRBJ1-1	9	RPLRGTEAF
TRBV7-3	-	TRBJ2-2	12	ASSYHRKAGELF
TRBV7-2	TRBD2	TRBJ2-3	13	ASSLGGRVTDTQY
TRBV5-1	-	TRBJ2-3	12	ASSLAVTAGEKY
TRBV6-5	-	TRBJ2-1	10	AGGRPADEQF
TRBV14	-	TRBJ2-5	11	ARWGRGGETQY
TRBV7-2	-	TRBJ2-5	10	ASSLWGVTQY
TRBV16	-	TRBJ1-5	13	ASSRLDSKNQPQH
TRBV18	-	TRBJ1-1	14	ASSPGIPGLVTEAF
TRBV29-1	TRBD1	TRBJ1-1	12	SVSDRGLNTEAF
TRBV25-1	-	TRBJ1-2	9	AIRAGDGYT
TRBV7-9	TRBD2	TRBJ2-4	15	ASSSGWNGRAPNIQY
TRBV29-1	-	TRBJ2-3	11	SGGERDTDTQY
TRBV10-3	TRBD1	TRBJ1-5	17	ATKQGVAGGLYSNQPQH
TRBV4-1	TRBD2	TRBJ2-1	17	ASSQDVASGGRVGNEQF
TRBV28	TRBD1	TRBJ2-7	11	ASTSAGGYEQY
TRBV7-2	TRBD1	TRBJ1-3	12	ASLDRSSGNTIY
TRBV5-1	-	TRBJ2-3	11	ASRPGGPDTQY
TRBV28	-	TRBJ1-6	13	ASIQGSSYNSPLH
TRBV9	-	TRBJ2-7	11	ASAPSSSYEQY
TRBV18	-	TRBJ1-2	11	ASSPGLNYGYT
TRBV7-3	TRBD1	TRBJ2-1	13	ASSAQGASYNEQF
TRBV9	-	TRBJ1-5	14	ASSVGDPEGNQPQH
TRBV5-1	TRBD1	TRBJ1-4	11	ASRGTGFEKLF
TRBV29-1	TRBD1	TRBJ1-1	9	SAPRGTEAF
TRBV7-8	TRBD1	TRBJ2-4	13	ASSSGDRETNIQY
TRBV11-2	-	TRBJ2-5	14	ASSQGNRPPQETQY
TRBV30	TRBD1	TRBJ1-1	14	AWSVPWTGVFRWAF
TRBV7-7	-	TRBJ2-5	12	ASSLAGQEETQY
TRBV5-5	TRBD1	TRBJ2-1	11	ASSRQGPNEQF